Listed below are T cell receptor beta chains from one sample, sequenced in a study of blood T cell repertoires in COVID-19. Here immunoSEQ multiplex PCR was the method, and the copy in TCRdb shows in-frame clones only, minus some. The sample lists around 200,000 clones; roughly nine tenths were seen once. Sequencing was performed on peripheral blood. Receptors originate from a man aged 70 or older with active or convalescent COVID-19. CDR3s include the opening cysteine and the closing phenylalanine or tryptophan. A D gene is named only where the DNA matches it firmly. The listing skips clone size in some rows; elsewhere it reads once, few, many or a size class.

j_call v_call clone_size cdr3_length d_call cdr3_nt cdr3_aa
TRBJ2-3 TRBV6-4 few 14 TRBD1 TGTGCCAGCAGTGGACAGGGAGGCACAGATACGCAGTATTTT CASSGQGGTDTQYF
TRBJ1-1 TRBV3-1/TRBV3-2 once 14 TRBD1 TGTGCCAGCAGCCTTCGGGACAGGGGCACTGAAGCTTTCTTT CASSLRDRGTEAFF
TRBJ2-7 TRBV9 - 15 - TGTGCCAGCAGCGTAGACGGTAGCGGTGCCTGGGAGCAGTACTTC CASSVDGSGAWEQYF
TRBJ1-2 TRBV19 - 14 TRBD1 TGTGCCAGTACTCTGACAGGGGCCCTCCGTGGCTACACCTTC CASTLTGALRGYTF
TRBJ1-1 TRBV2 - 14 - TGTGCCAGCATCCGAAGGCAGGTTAACACTGAAGCTTTCTTT CASIRRQVNTEAFF
TRBJ2-7 TRBV24-1 few 13 - TGTGCCACCAGTGTTCCAGGGTACGACGAGCAGTACTTC CATSVPGYDEQYF
TRBJ1-6 TRBV6-2/TRBV6-3 few 15 TRBD1 TGTGCCAGCAGCCGCAATGACAGGGTTGGAGCACCCCTCCACTTT CASSRNDRVGAPLHF
TRBJ2-1 TRBV11-2 - 13 - TGTGCCAGCAGCTTAATAAACGGCAATGAGCAGTTCTTC CASSLINGNEQFF
TRBJ2-3 TRBV11-3 - 14 TRBD2 TGTGCCAGCAGCGAAACTAGCGGGGCAGATACGCAGTATTTT CASSETSGADTQYF
TRBJ2-5 TRBV30 - 13 - TGTGCCTGGAGTGTTTTGGGGCGGGAGACCCAGTACTTC CAWSVLGRETQYF
TRBJ1-1 TRBV18 once 16 TRBD1 TGTGCCAGCTCACCACCGGAGTACAGGGGGCGTACTGAAGCTTTCTTT CASSPPEYRGRTEAFF
TRBJ2-3 TRBV18 - 16 TRBD2 TGTGCCAGCTCACCCAGCGGGGGGGCCTCCACAGATACGCAGTATTTT CASSPSGGASTDTQYF
TRBJ2-3 TRBV19 - 13 - TGTGCCAGTACAGGCGGACTAAGGCATACGCAGTATTTT CASTGGLRHTQYF
TRBJ1-1 TRBV18 once 13 TRBD1 TGTGCCAGCTCACCACAAGGGACAGCTGAAGCTTTCTTT CASSPQGTAEAFF
TRBJ2-3 TRBV15 once 16 TRBD1 TGTGCCACCAGCAGAGCACGGACAGGGCCAGGAGATACGCAGTATTTT CATSRARTGPGDTQYF
TRBJ1-3 TRBV3-1/TRBV3-2 - 18 - TGTGCCAGCAGCCAAGAGGGCCGGGGTCTAAGCTCTGGAAACACCATATATTTT CASSQEGRGLSSGNTIYF
TRBJ2-2 TRBV7-9 - 16 - TGTGCCAGCAGCCAACTGACCACAGCGAACACCGGGGAGCTGTTTTTT CASSQLTTANTGELFF
TRBJ2-1 TRBV25-1 - 17 TRBD1 TGTGCCAGCAGTGAATATGACGGAAACAGGGGGGTCGATGAGCAGTTCTTC CASSEYDGNRGVDEQFF
TRBJ1-4 TRBV14 - 14 - TGTGCCAGCAGCAGGGACACAACTAATGAAAAACTGTTTTTT CASSRDTTNEKLFF
TRBJ2-7 TRBV6-1 - 11 - TGTGCCAGCAGTGAGGGTCGGGGGAAGTACTTC CASSEGRGKYF
TRBJ1-3 TRBV12-3/TRBV12-4 many 13 - TGTGCCAGCAGGCGGAACCCTGGAAACACCATATATTTT CASRRNPGNTIYF
TRBJ2-2 TRBV5-4 - 16 TRBD2 TGTGCCAGCAGCCCGGGGCTAGCGGGAAGAACCGGGGAGCTGTTTTTT CASSPGLAGRTGELFF
TRBJ2-3 TRBV7-3 few 17 TRBD2 TGTGCCAGCAGCTTAATGCCGGGAGGTCTAGCCACAGATACGCAGTATTTT CASSLMPGGLATDTQYF
TRBJ2-6 TRBV9 - 14 - TGTGCCAGCAGCGTAGCGGCTGGGGCCAACGTCCTGACTTTC CASSVAAGANVLTF
TRBJ1-1 TRBV6-5 - 13 - TGTGCCAGCAGTTACCGAAGGGGGTTTTTGGCTTTCTTT CASSYRRGFLAFF
TRBJ2-3 TRBV7-3 - 16 TRBD2 TGTGCCAGCAGCCGTCCTAAGGGCGGGAGTGGTGATACGCAGTATTTT CASSRPKGGSGDTQYF
TRBJ2-1 TRBV28 - 16 TRBD1 TGTGCCAGCAGTTCGTCCGGGGGACAGGGGTTCTATGAGCAGTTCTTC CASSSSGGQGFYEQFF
TRBJ2-7 TRBV28 - 13 - TGTGCCAGCAGTTTCTTTCGGGACTACGAGCAGTACTTC CASSFFRDYEQYF
TRBJ2-3 TRBV7-2 - 12 - TGTGCCAGCAGCCCCACGAGGGATACGCAGTATTTT CASSPTRDTQYF
TRBJ2-1 TRBV5-1 - 13 - TGCGCCAGCAGCACGCGACAGGACAATGAGCAGTTCTTC CASSTRQDNEQFF
TRBJ1-4 TRBV21-1 - 13 - TGTGCCCCTCCGGGGACAGGGGGGGAAAAACTGTTTTTT CAPPGTGGEKLFF
TRBJ1-1 TRBV7-2 - 14 TRBD1 TGTGCCAGCAGCCAGGGACAGGGAGGAACTGAAGCTTTCTTT CASSQGQGGTEAFF
TRBJ1-3 TRBV9 - 16 - TGTGCCAGCAGCGTTAATGATCCTCGGGGAGAAGGCACCATATATTTT CASSVNDPRGEGTIYF
TRBJ1-5 TRBV28 - 16 - TGTGCCAGCAGCCCTGAGGGGGGGAATAGCAATCAGCCCCAGCATTTT CASSPEGGNSNQPQHF
TRBJ1-5 TRBV5-8 - 15 - TGTGCCAGCAGCTTGGGAAGGGGGTTCAATCAGCCCCAGCATTTT CASSLGRGFNQPQHF
TRBJ2-3 TRBV5-4 - 16 - TGTGCCAGCAGCTCTAGACAGAAAGCTAGCACAGATACGCAGTATTTT CASSSRQKASTDTQYF
TRBJ1-3 TRBV18 once 14 - TGTGCCAGCCCCCAGGGGTCCTCTGGAAACACCATATATTTT CASPQGSSGNTIYF
TRBJ2-2 TRBV11-2 - 13 - TGTGCCAGCAGGACTGGGTTCACCGGGGAGCTGTTTTTT CASRTGFTGELFF
TRBJ2-1 TRBV6-6 - 14 - TGTGCCAGCAGTCCCCTCGGGACTTACAATGAGCAGTTCTTC CASSPLGTYNEQFF
TRBJ2-1 TRBV18 - 14 TRBD1 TGTGCCAGCTCACCAGTCGACAGGGTCGGTGAGCAGTTCTTC CASSPVDRVGEQFF
TRBJ1-1 TRBV3-1/TRBV3-2 - 13 TRBD1 TGTGCCAGCAGCCGACAGGGGCGCACTGAAGCTTTCTTT CASSRQGRTEAFF
TRBJ2-7 TRBV27 - 15 - TGTGCCAGCAGTCAGCGCTCCAGAGACTCCTACGAGCAGTACTTC CASSQRSRDSYEQYF
TRBJ1-6 TRBV7-2 - 13 - TGTGCCAGCAGCCCAGGGCTCAATTCACCCCTCCACTTT CASSPGLNSPLHF
TRBJ2-7 TRBV9 once 14 - TGTGCCAGCAGCGTAGTTGCAGTCACCTACGAGCAGTACTTC CASSVVAVTYEQYF
TRBJ1-2 TRBV11-2 - 14 - TGTGCCAGTACCCCTGGGGGCAGGAGAGTCGACTACACCTTC CASTPGGRRVDYTF
TRBJ2-5 TRBV28 - 16 TRBD2 TGTGCCAGCACCCCCGGAGGTCGGGAGGGAGGAGAGACCCAGTACTTC CASTPGGREGGETQYF
TRBJ2-7 TRBV10-3 - 13 TRBD1 TGTGCCATCAGGGACAGGAGCTCCTACGAGCAGTACTTC CAIRDRSSYEQYF
TRBJ1-2 TRBV15 - 12 TRBD1 TGTGCCACCAGTGGACAGGGATATGGCTACACCTTC CATSGQGYGYTF
TRBJ1-2 TRBV28 - 13 - TGTGCCAGCAGTTTTTTGAGGGACTATGGCTACACCTTC CASSFLRDYGYTF
TRBJ2-3 TRBV7-3 - 14 TRBD1 TGTGCCAGCAGCTCCGGGACAGGCGTTGGTACGCAGTATTTT CASSSGTGVGTQYF
TRBJ1-3 TRBV15 - 17 - TGTGCCACCAGCAGAGATTTTACAGTAGGAGGAGAAAACACCATATATTTT CATSRDFTVGGENTIYF
TRBJ2-7 TRBV24-1 - 13 - TGTGCCACCGGGAGTAGAAACTCCTACGAGCAGTACTTC CATGSRNSYEQYF
TRBJ1-2 TRBV2 - 13 TRBD1 TGTGCCAGCAGAACGACAGGGGGCTATGGCTACACCTTC CASRTTGGYGYTF
TRBJ1-2 TRBV2 - 18 TRBD1 TGTGCCAGCAGAACTTGGCCGGGACAGGGGATTGGGTACGATGGCTACACCTTC CASRTWPGQGIGYDGYTF
TRBJ2-3 TRBV5-1 once 16 - TGCGCCAGCAGCTTGGTTCTAGTTACCGCTTCAGATACGCAGTATTTT CASSLVLVTASDTQYF